This T cell receptor beta chain is from a study of CD8+ T cells in alopecia areata. The CDR3 is 14 amino acids. The junction had 4 bases not matched to a gene; V was cut back by 1 base and J by 5 bases. Germline CDR1 and CDR2: SGHVS and FQNEAQ. Sequencing used cDNA as its template, made by extracting RNA and reverse transcribing it. Produced via immunoSEQ multiplex PCR; TCRdb's table is partial and in-frame only. The sample has some 180,000 clones, 40% to 65% seen once; the top ten hold 10% to 12%. Specified treatment: oral pan-JAK inhibitor, 5-10 mg twice daily. Specimens obtained from alopecia areata patients comprised lesional scalp punch biopsies and peripheral blood.

The V gene is TRBV7-8, the J gene TRBJ1-1; TRBD1 matches at 7 bases. The clonotype was recovered from a human donor with alopecia areata. Sequencing used CD8+ T cells sorted from blood, obtained at week 24, from a patient treated with tofacitinib. This CDR3 is CASSLGEGATEAFF. The CDR3 region has the DNA TGTGCCAGCAGCTTAGGAGAGGGGGCGACTGAAGCTTTCTTT.